Listed below are T cell receptor beta chains from one sample, sequenced in a study of cytomegalovirus exposure and HLA in healthy donors. Clones were sequenced by immunoSEQ multiplex PCR, and TCRdb holds only the in-frame ones, with some missing. The data contain 150,000 to 200,000 clones, approximately 82% of them singletons. Sequences were obtained from PBMCs. These receptors came from a middle-aged woman in good health and CMV-seropositive. The CDR3 runs from the conserved cysteine through the conserved F or W. Each record gives: clone size, J gene, V gene, D gene, CDR3 DNA, CDR3 protein. D genes are given only for firm matches. Not all rows give a size; the values are once, few, many and, for expanded clones, a class.

- TRBJ2-6 TRBV5-6 - TGTGCCAGCAGCTTTTTGCAGGGGTCTGGGGCCAACGTCCTGACTTTC CASSFLQGSGANVLTF
few TRBJ2-2 TRBV9 - TGTGCCAGCAGCGTAGCTTCAGTTAACACCGGGGAGCTGTTTTTT CASSVASVNTGELFF
- TRBJ2-3 TRBV6-6 TRBD2 TGTGCCAGCAGTCTTGGGACTAGCCTCGGAGATACGCAGTATTTT CASSLGTSLGDTQYF
many TRBJ2-1 TRBV19 - TGTGCCAGTAGTACCCGGGGAGGTTCCTACAATGAGCAGTTCTTC CASSTRGGSYNEQFF
- TRBJ1-1 TRBV5-1 TRBD1 TGCGCCAGCAGCTTGGAATGGGACAGGGCCTGTGAAGCTTTCTTT CASSLEWDRACEAFF
- TRBJ2-1 TRBV19 - TGTGCCAGTAGGTTCCCGCGGGGGCAGTTCTTC CASRFPRGQFF
- TRBJ2-1 TRBV7-2 TRBD2 TGTGCCAGCAGCTCTTGGACTAGCGGGAGTCGGAATGAGCAGTTCTTC CASSSWTSGSRNEQFF
- TRBJ1-1 TRBV25-1 - TGTGCCAGCAGTGACCTGCCTGCAGGGAACACTGAAGCTTTCTTT CASSDLPAGNTEAFF
- TRBJ1-6 TRBV7-2 TRBD1 TGTGCCAGCAGCTTAGTGGCAGGGGGAAATTCACCCCTCCACTTT CASSLVAGGNSPLHF
- TRBJ2-3 TRBV2 TRBD1 TGTGCCAGCAAGACGACAGGGGGCACAGATACGCAGTATTTT CASKTTGGTDTQYF
once TRBJ2-5 TRBV28 - TGTGCCAGCAGTCCTCGGACAGGGAGGGCAGTAACCCAGTACTTC CASSPRTGRAVTQYF
few TRBJ2-1 TRBV7-9 - TGTGCCAGCAGCTTATTGGGTCTCGGGGGTGAGCAGTTCTTC CASSLLGLGGEQFF
- TRBJ2-6 TRBV18 TRBD2 TGTGTCAGCTCACCAGGATTCGGGGCTAGCGGTAACTCTGGGGCCAACGTCCTGACTTTC CVSSPGFGASGNSGANVLTF
few TRBJ1-2 TRBV6-5 TRBD1 TGTGCCAGCAGTGAACCCGGACAGGTCTATGGCTACACCTTC CASSEPGQVYGYTF
- TRBJ2-1 TRBV4-3 TRBD1 TGCGCCAGCAGCCAGGGGACAGGGGGCTCCTACAATGAGCAGTTCTTC CASSQGTGGSYNEQFF
- TRBJ2-2 TRBV7-2 - TGTGCCAGCAGCTTAAGCCCGAACACCGGGGAGCTGTTTTTT CASSLSPNTGELFF
- TRBJ1-1 TRBV28 - TGTGCCAGCAGTTTAGGATTGGGTCAGGGGAACACTGAAGCTTTCTTT CASSLGLGQGNTEAFF
once TRBJ2-3 TRBV7-3 TRBD2 TGTGCCAGCAGCTTAGTCCGGGGCGGGGAGGGAGATACGCAGTATTTT CASSLVRGGEGDTQYF
- TRBJ2-2 TRBV5-1 - TGCGCCAGCAGCTTGGTCACCGGAGGGACCGGGGAGCTGTTTTTT CASSLVTGGTGELFF
few TRBJ2-3 TRBV6-4 - TGTGCCAGCAGTGACTCGAGTGGCGGGAACACAGATACGCAGTATTTT CASSDSSGGNTDTQYF
- TRBJ2-5 TRBV19 - TGTGCCAGTAGTGTTCGGACTCCCCGCGGGACCCAGTACTTC CASSVRTPRGTQYF
once TRBJ2-3 TRBV7-2 - TGTGCCAGCAGCTCACTAGCCCCCCAAACAGATACGCAGTATTTT CASSSLAPQTDTQYF
- TRBJ2-3 TRBV7-6 TRBD2 TGTGCCAGCAGCTTAGAGGCGGGAGGGCCCCGGTATTTT CASSLEAGGPRYF
many TRBJ2-7 TRBV2 TRBD1 TGTGCCAGCAGTGAAACCGGGACAGGGGGGGACGAGCAGTACTTC CASSETGTGGDEQYF
- TRBJ1-1 TRBV18 - TGTGCCAGCTCACCAGTTAGACAGCAGAACACTGAAGCTTTCTTT CASSPVRQQNTEAFF
few TRBJ2-1 TRBV19 TRBD1 TGTGCCAGTTCGACCACAGGGGGCTCCTACAATGAGCAGTTCTTC CASSTTGGSYNEQFF
- TRBJ2-5 TRBV21-1 - TGTGCCAGCAGCAAAGTTCGATTGGGTGCACAGGGTGACGAAGAGACCCAGTACTTC CASSKVRLGAQGDEETQYF
few TRBJ1-1 TRBV29-1 TRBD1 TGCAGCGTTGGGGGATCAGGGGGTCGGGCAGCTTTCTTT CSVGGSGGRAAFF
- TRBJ1-2 TRBV15 - TGTGCCACCAGCAGAGATAAGCGTACAGGGCCGTCTTACTATGGCTACACCTTC CATSRDKRTGPSYYGYTF
- TRBJ2-5 TRBV28 - TGTGCCAGCAGTTTCGGGGGGCGAGGGGAGCAGTACTTC CASSFGGRGEQYF
few TRBJ1-2 TRBV28 - TGTGCCAGCAGTTTAAGGAGGGGAGAAGGCTACACCTTC CASSLRRGEGYTF
- TRBJ1-2 TRBV5-5 TRBD1 TGTGCCAGCAGCCCCAACAGGGGACAAAACTATGGCTACACCTTC CASSPNRGQNYGYTF
- TRBJ2-1 TRBV4-3 - TGCGCCAGCAGCCAAGAAATAGCCGGACTCCCATTCAATGAGCAGTTCTTC CASSQEIAGLPFNEQFF
- TRBJ1-2 TRBV28 - TGTGCCAGCAGTTTAAGCGGGTCGATGTCGGGCTACACCTTC CASSLSGSMSGYTF
- TRBJ2-7 TRBV15 - TGTGCCACCAGCAGAGATCAGGGGCGCTACGAGCAGTACTTC CATSRDQGRYEQYF
- TRBJ2-1 TRBV5-1 TRBD2 TGCGCCAGCAGCTCGGGACTAGCGATAACCTACAATGAGCAGTTCTTC CASSSGLAITYNEQFF
- TRBJ2-2 TRBV9 TRBD1 TGTGCCAGCAGCGTGAGTAGGGGACAGGGTCTGGACACCGGGGAGCTGTTTTTT CASSVSRGQGLDTGELFF